The 29 T cell receptor beta chains listed next were all sequenced from one sample in a study of shared clonotypes between healthy human individuals. Generated by immunoSEQ multiplex PCR, the TCRdb table keeps only in-frame clones and is missing some. The sample lists some 500,000 clones, 79% seen once, with over 9.5% in the top ten. Sequencing was done on a sample of PBMCs. All receptors derive from a woman between 40 and 50 years old in good health. Some clones in this sample may be carry-over from other donors' samples.

The genes are TRBV5-1 and TRBJ2-1; TRBD1 aligns across 10 bases. Germline trimming cut 2 bases from V and 5 bases from J; bases unmatched to any gene: 7. Germline CDR1 and CDR2: SGHRS and YFSETQ. CDR3 length: 16 residues. This chain's CDR3 is CASSFSGTGVDNEQFF. The CDR3 region has the DNA TGCGCCAGCAGCTTCTCCGGGACAGGGGTCGACAATGAGCAGTTCTTC.

As to this clone: The same CDR3 arises from other DNA sequences in this sample as well. This chain uses TRBV28 with TRBJ1-1; a possible D gene is TRBD1 (6 bases). This CDR3 spans 12 amino acids. Germline loops: CDR1 MDHEN, CDR2 SYDVKM. The germline V and J ends were trimmed by 5 bases and 4 bases, with 8 bases remaining between them. DNA for the CDR3: TGTGCCAGCAGTCGGGACACCACTGAAGCTTTCTTT. Encoded protein: CASSRDTTEAFF.

This clone was picked up one time. The rearrangement joins TRBV27 to TRBJ1-3, with D uncertain. This CDR3 spans 13 amino acids. V was trimmed by 6 bases and J by 8 bases, leaving 14 bases between them. Germline V gives CDR1 MNHEY, CDR2 SMNVEV (reference sequence). CDR3: CASRPAGVDTIYF. The CDR3 nucleotides are TGTGCCAGCAGACCGGCTGGAGTGGACACCATATATTTT.

V and J are TRBV30 and TRBJ2-7; TRBD1 matches at 9 bases. V shed 7 bases and J 2 bases; nucleotides not matched to a gene: 12. Per germline, CDR1 GTSNPN and CDR2 SVGIG (reference sequence). CDR3 size: 15 residues. As DNA, the CDR3 is TGTGCCTACAGGGGGCGTTGGCGACAGCCCTACGAGCAGTACTTC. It encodes CAYRGRWRQPYEQYF.

The rearrangement uses TRBV7-9 and TRBJ2-3; 7 bases line up with TRBD2. Unmatched junction bases numbered 5, after V lost 5 bases and J lost 6 bases. CDR1 is SEHNR, CDR2 FQNEAQ, per germline (reference sequence). CDR3 length: 13 amino acids. The CDR3 region has the DNA TGTGCCAGCAGCGGCGGAGCGGGGGATACGCAGTATTTT. Its protein is CASSGGAGDTQYF.

The chain links TRBV4-2 to TRBJ2-5; weak D call: TRBD2 (6 bases). Germline V gene sequence: CDR1 LGHNA, CDR2 YNFKEQ. CDR3 length: 15 residues. V was shortened by 3 bases and J by 5 bases, with 16 bases between the two germline ends. Written as DNA, the CDR3 is TGTGCCAGCAGCCATTTGGAGGGAGTAAGTGAGACCCAGTACTTC. Protein: CASSHLEGVSETQYF.

This clone was counted between two and nine times. V usage is TRBV7-2 and J usage is TRBJ2-1; TRBD1 aligns across 8 bases. This CDR3 has 16 residues. V lost 5 bases, J lost 10 bases, and 16 bases stayed unmatched. CDR1 is SGHTA, CDR2 FQGNSA, per germline. DNA of the CDR3: TGTGCCAGCAGCCCCGGACAGGGTTGGGCCTCAATGGAGCAGTTCTTC. It yields the protein CASSPGQGWASMEQFF.

CDR3 loop: CASSLAPTSGRAGEQFF. The CDR3 coding sequence is TGTGCCAGCAGCCTTGCCCCTACTAGCGGGAGGGCCGGTGAGCAGTTCTTC. V usage is TRBV9 and J usage is TRBJ2-1; the match to TRBD2 covers 13 bases. The ends lost 4 bases at V and 9 bases at J; junction bases unmatched: 13. The CDR3 has 17 residues. Germline assignment: CDR1 SGDLS and CDR2 YYNGEE.

This sequence joins TRBV28 and TRBJ2-1, with TRBD2 matching over 8 bases. CDR1 is MDHEN, CDR2 SYDVKM, per germline. The J segment lost 7 bases and the V segment lost 3 bases, leaving 8 bases of the junction unmatched. The CDR3 spans 15 residues. The CDR3 loop reads CASSFPSGHGNEQFF. For the CDR3, the DNA is TGTGCCAGCAGTTTTCCTAGCGGGCATGGGAATGAGCAGTTCTTC.

V and J are TRBV5-1 and TRBJ2-1; 9 bases fit TRBD2. Germline V gives CDR1 SGHRS, CDR2 YFSETQ. V shed 0 bases and J 9 bases; nucleotides not matched to a gene: 7. The CDR3 length is 15 residues. CDR3 amino acids: CASSLGAGGPSEQFF. CDR3 bases: TGCGCCAGCAGCTTGGGGGCGGGAGGGCCAAGTGAGCAGTTCTTC.

The chain has TRBV6-1 and TRBJ1-1, with D possibly TRBD1 on 5 matching bases. The ends were cut back, 2 bases at V and 1 base at J, with 11 bases in the middle. The CDR3 runs 15 residues. Germline V gene data show CDR1 as MNHNS and CDR2 as SASEGT. The CDR3 spells CASSEWGSTNTEAFF. CDR3 sequence (DNA): TGTGCCAGCAGTGAATGGGGCAGCACGAACACTGAAGCTTTCTTT.

This clone showed up just once. The CDR3: CASSPPNSGTSGYEQYF. The CDR3 nucleotides read TGTGCCAGCTCACCACCTAATTCCGGGACTAGCGGCTACGAGCAGTACTTC. The V gene is TRBV18, the J gene TRBJ2-7; 11 nucleotides agree with TRBD2. With 0 bases clipped from V and 3 bases from J, the junction kept 7 bases outside the gene matches. The CDR3 is 17 amino acids. Germline V gene sequence: CDR1 KGHSH, CDR2 LQKENI.

The V call is TRBV6-6, the J call TRBJ1-1; D is perhaps TRBD1 (5 bases). V dropped 5 bases and J dropped 8 bases, with 18 bases sitting between them. CDR3 length equals 14 residues. Germline-derived CDR1 and CDR2 are MNHNY and SVGAGI (reference sequence). The CDR3 loop reads CASSPGTVPREAFF. CDR3 sequence (DNA): TGTGCCAGCAGTCCCGGGACGGTCCCCCGGGAAGCTTTCTTT.

This rearrangement joins TRBV6-5 to TRBJ2-3; D is uncertain. The CDR3 extends over 12 amino acids. CDR1 MNHEY and CDR2 SVGAGI come from the germline V gene. V lost 6 bases and J lost 2, with 6 bases in between. CDR3 protein: CASSSDTDTQYF. In nucleotides, the CDR3 is TGTGCCAGCAGCTCCGACACAGATACGCAGTATTTT.

The rearrangement uses TRBV5-1 and TRBJ2-4; 9 nucleotides line up with TRBD1. There are 16 residues in the CDR3. V gave up 4 bases and J gave up 6 bases; unmatched junction bases: 11. The germline CDR1 and CDR2 sequences are SGHRS and YFSETQ. Here the CDR3 reads CASSGTTGGAGNIQYF. Written as DNA, the CDR3 is TGCGCCAGCAGCGGAACAACAGGGGGCGCCGGAAACATTCAGTACTTC.

V is TRBV7-9 and J is TRBJ2-2; 11 bases agree with TRBD1. This CDR3 comprises 16 residues. The V gene's germline CDR1 is SEHNR and CDR2 FQNEAQ (reference sequence). With V trimmed by 5 bases and J by 1 base, 3 bases remained unmatched. Here the CDR3 DNA reads TGTGCCAGCAGCGGACAGGGGGCTCTGAACACCGGGGAGCTGTTTTTT. This encodes CASSGQGALNTGELFF.

This sequence joins TRBV14 and TRBJ2-1, with 9 bases that match TRBD2. From germline, CDR1 is SGHDN and CDR2 FVKESK. The CDR3 runs 13 residues. J lost 13 bases, V lost 4 bases, and 8 bases had no gene match. The CDR3 nucleotides read TGTGCCAGCAGCCCCGGGGCTAGCGGGGATCAGTTCTTC. Residues: CASSPGASGDQFF.

The DNA of the CDR3 is TGTGCCAGCACCTTCGGATTAGGGGGAGATACGCAGTATTTT. It codes for CASTFGLGGDTQYF. The chain combines TRBV5-5 with TRBJ2-3; possible D gene TRBD1, 6 bases. CDR1 is SGHKS, CDR2 YYEKEE, per germline (reference sequence). Trimming removed 6 bases from V and 5 bases from J, with 16 bases in between. The CDR3 is made up of 14 amino acids. The full variable domain, its missing parts supplied by reference TRBV5-5 and TRBJ2-3, is DAGVTQSPTHLIKTRGQQVTLRCSPISGHKSVSWYQQVLGQGPQFIFQYYEKEERGRGNFPDRFSARQFPNYSSELNVNALLLGDSALYLCASTFGLGGDTQYFGPGTRLTVL.

The chain recombines TRBV28 with TRBJ2-5, with 12 bases aligning to TRBD2. Germline values: CDR1 MDHEN, CDR2 SYDVKM. The CDR3 extends over 15 amino acids. Trimming removed 5 bases from V and 5 bases from J; junction bases left unmatched: 6. This CDR3 is CASSLITSGRETQYF. CDR3 DNA sequence: TGTGCCAGCAGTCTAATCACTAGCGGGAGGGAGACCCAGTACTTC.

V and J are TRBV7-3 and TRBJ2-5; D is ambiguous. The germline gives CDR1 SGHTA, CDR2 FQGTGA. Trimming left V 1 base short and J 1 base short, with 10 bases between. There are 15 residues in the CDR3. The DNA of the CDR3 is TGTGCCAGCAGCTTAAATCGTGGCCCCCAAGAGACCCAGTACTTC. Protein: CASSLNRGPQETQYF.

The chain employs TRBV5-3 and TRBJ2-5; 14 bases agree with TRBD2. TRBV5-3 is an ORF; its function is uncertain. The V segment lost 3 bases and the J segment 5 bases; nucleotides outside the gene matches: 6. The CDR3 totals 16 residues. CDR3 region: CARSWSGLAGVETQYF. The CDR3 bases are TGTGCCAGAAGCTGGTCGGGACTAGCGGGAGTTGAGACCCAGTACTTC.

The V call is TRBV19, the J call TRBJ2-3; D is perhaps TRBD1 (5 bases). The CDR3 totals 16 residues. Per germline, CDR1 LNHDA and CDR2 SQIVND (reference sequence). Trimming removed 0 bases from V and 1 base from J, with 11 bases in between. Here the CDR3 reads CASSIDLGRGTDTQYF. CDR3 bases: TGTGCCAGTAGTATAGATCTGGGGCGAGGCACAGATACGCAGTATTTT. The full variable domain, its missing parts supplied by reference TRBV19 and TRBJ2-3, is DGGITQSPKYLFRKEGQNVTLSCEQNLNHDAMYWYRQDPGQGLRLIYYSQIVNDFQKGDIAEGYSVSREKKESFPLTVTSAQKNPTAFYLCASSIDLGRGTDTQYFGPGTRLTVL.

The genes are TRBV7-2 and TRBJ2-4; D is possibly TRBD1 or TRBD2 (6 bases each). The germline V gene has CDR1 SGHTA and CDR2 FQGNSA. This CDR3 has 16 residues. Deletions cut 4 bases from V and 0 bases from J, with 13 bases between. The chain's CDR3 is CASSSRGGGAKNIQYF. DNA of the CDR3: TGTGCCAGCAGCTCACGAGGGGGAGGAGCCAAAAACATTCAGTACTTC.

The chain is built from TRBV14 and TRBJ1-1, with TRBD1 identical over 9 bases. Germline lookup yields CDR1 SGHDN and CDR2 FVKESK. The CDR3 covers 16 residues. Trimming cost V 3 bases and J 1 base; bases outside gene matches: 6. CDR3 region: CASSQAGTGPNTEAFF. The CDR3, as DNA: TGTGCCAGCAGCCAGGCCGGGACAGGGCCGAACACTGAAGCTTTCTTT.

This chain links TRBV7-8 with TRBJ1-4, with 10 bases lining up with TRBD1. The ends lost 2 bases at V and 14 bases at J; junction bases unmatched: 2. CDR3 size: 12 residues. The germline gives CDR1 SGHVS, CDR2 FQNEAQ. The CDR3 nucleotides read TGTGCCAGCAGCTTATCGGACAGGGGGCTGTTTTTT. Amino acid sequence: CASSLSDRGLFF.

This sequence joins TRBV30 and TRBJ2-7; a possible D gene is TRBD2 (5 bases). This CDR3 is built from 13 residues. Germline V gene sequence: CDR1 GTSNPN, CDR2 SVGIG (reference sequence). V lost 3 bases to trimming and J lost 0 bases, with 9 bases between them. CDR3 in DNA: TGTGCCTGGAGCGCCGGGGTCTCCTACGAGCAGTACTTC. It is translated as CAWSAGVSYEQYF. Looking up the rest from reference TRBV30 and TRBJ2-7 gives the full variable domain: SQTIHQWPATLVQPVGSPLSLECTVEGTSNPNLYWYRQAAGRGLQLLFYSVGIGQISSEVPQNLSASRPQDRQFILSSKKLLLSDSGFYLCAWSAGVSYEQYFGPGTRLTVT.

Regarding this clone: Other nucleotide sequences from this sample produce the same CDR3. This chain connects TRBV5-1 to TRBJ1-5; no reliable D call. V lost 0 bases and J 0 bases, leaving 7 bases between the germline ends. Germline CDR1 and CDR2: SGHRS and YFSETQ. The CDR3 length is 15 residues. The CDR3 bases are TGCGCCAGCAGCTTGGGGGGAAATAGCAATCAGCCCCAGCATTTT. Amino acid sequence: CASSLGGNSNQPQHF.

The chain links TRBV4-3 to TRBJ2-1; TRBD2 matches 8 bases. CDR3 length: 17 residues. Germline V lookup: CDR1 LGHNA, CDR2 YSLEER. V shed 4 bases and J 0 bases; nucleotides not matched to a gene: 8. CDR3 nucleotides: TGCGCCAGCAGCCTTCGGGGGGGCGGTTACTCCTACAATGAGCAGTTCTTC. Its protein product is CASSLRGGGYSYNEQFF.

The rearrangement uses TRBV5-1 and TRBJ2-3; tentatively, D is TRBD2 (6 bases). From germline, CDR1 is SGHRS and CDR2 YFSETQ. The CDR3 is 15 amino acids. Trimming cost V 4 bases and J 0 bases, with 12 bases left between them. The CDR3 reads CASSQDGSSTDTQYF. The CDR3 DNA follows: TGCGCCAGCAGCCAGGACGGGAGTAGCACAGATACGCAGTATTTT.